A selection of T cell receptor beta chains follows, all from one sample in a study of identical twins. TCRdb reprocessed the 5' RACE reads with MiXCR, giving one entry per CDR3 protein. The table records about 210,000 distinct CDR3 sequences, less than 9.5% of them present only once. Input material: memory (CD45RO+) T cells sorted from blood. The source is a woman between 18 and 29 years old in good health. The CDR3 runs from the conserved cysteine through the conserved F or W. The order of the fields is J gene, clone size, D gene, V gene, CDR3 DNA, CDR3 protein. The D gene is left open where the match is weak. Only some rows state a clone size, as once, few, many or a class for expanded clones.

TRBJ2-3	few	.	TRBV12-3/TRBV12-4	TGTGCCAGCAGTCAATTAAATTCCCCAGATACGCAGTATTTT	CASSQLNSPDTQYF
TRBJ1-1	many	.	TRBV7-9	TGTGCCAGCAGCCCTCGGACGGGGAACACTGAAGCTTTCTTT	CASSPRTGNTEAFF
TRBJ2-1	few	TRBD2	TRBV7-7	TGTGCTAGCAGCGCGGGACTAGCGGGGGGTAATGAGCAGTTCTTC	CASSAGLAGGNEQFF
TRBJ2-3	.	.	TRBV6-5	TGTGCCAGCAGTTGGCTGGATACGCAGTATTTT	CASSWLDTQYF
TRBJ2-5	.	.	TRBV20-1	TGCTGTGCTAGAGATCCCTTGGGCTCCTTCGGCCCCCAAGAGACCCAGTACTTC	CCARDPLGSFGPQETQYF
TRBJ2-1	.	.	TRBV5-6	TGTGCCAGCAGCTTGGTTGACTCTGAGCAGTTCTTC	CASSLVDSEQFF
TRBJ2-5	.	.	TRBV6-1	TGTGCCAGCAGTGGGGACTCCAGGACCCAGTACTTC	CASSGDSRTQYF
TRBJ2-5	many	.	TRBV27	TGTGCCAGCAGTTTACCCTCCCGGCCCGAGACCCAGTACTTC	CASSLPSRPETQYF
TRBJ1-5	many	.	TRBV7-8	TGTGCCAGCCGTTCTGACCGAGGAAGCAATCAGCCCCAGCATTTT	CASRSDRGSNQPQHF
TRBJ2-2	many	TRBD2	TRBV5-1	TGCGCCAGCAGTAGTCCAGCGGGAGTTTCCGGGGAGCTGTTTTTT	CASSSPAGVSGELFF
TRBJ1-2	many	.	TRBV9	TGTGCCAGCAGCGTAGAACCCCTCAGCGCGGGGCGGGGCTACACCTTC	CASSVEPLSAGRGYTF
TRBJ1-5	.	.	TRBV20-1	TGCAGTGCTAGAGTTGTTTCATCGGGGCCTAGCAATCAGCCCCAGCATTTT	CSARVVSSGPSNQPQHF
TRBJ2-7	.	.	TRBV4-2	TGTGCCAGCAGCTCGGGGCAGCTCTACGAGCAGTACTTC	CASSSGQLYEQYF
TRBJ2-4	many	TRBD1	TRBV6-1	TGTGCCAGCAGGGGACAGGGGGACCCCCGCGGCAAAAACATTCAGTACTTC	CASRGQGDPRGKNIQYF
TRBJ2-1	few	TRBD2	TRBV6-2/TRBV6-3	TGTGCCAGCAGTTACCCCACTAGCGGGATGGGCGATGAGCAGTTCTTC	CASSYPTSGMGDEQFF
TRBJ1-3	.	TRBD1	TRBV12-3/TRBV12-4	TGTGCCAGCAGTTTAGGTCACTCTACAGGGGGCTCTGGAAACACCATATATTTT	CASSLGHSTGGSGNTIYF
TRBJ2-7	few	TRBD1	TRBV29-1	TGCAGCGTTTTGACAGGGGGCTACGAGCAGTACTTC	CSVLTGGYEQYF
TRBJ2-3	many	TRBD2	TRBV24-1	TGTGCCACCAGTGATGGCGGGAGGACGCAGTATTTT	CATSDGGRTQYF
TRBJ1-1	.	TRBD1	TRBV7-2	TGTGCCAGCAGCCTCAAGCCGGGACAGGGTTTTAAAGCTTTCTTT	CASSLKPGQGFKAFF
TRBJ1-1	few	.	TRBV14	TGTGCCAGCAGCAAAGCGTGGAGTGTAGCTTTCTTT	CASSKAWSVAFF
TRBJ2-2	.	TRBD2	TRBV5-4	TGTGCCAGCACCCCACTAGCGGGGGACACCGGGGAGCTGTTTTTT	CASTPLAGDTGELFF
TRBJ1-4	.	.	TRBV7-9	TGTGCCAGCAGCTTAACAGGCACGAGAAATGAAAAACTGTTTTTT	CASSLTGTRNEKLFF
TRBJ1-2	.	.	TRBV5-1	TGCGCCAGCAGAGGGGGGTTATATGGCTACACCTTC	CASRGGLYGYTF
TRBJ2-1	many	.	TRBV5-6	TGTGCCAGCAGCTTTGGTGGGAACAATGAGCAGTTCTTC	CASSFGGNNEQFF
TRBJ2-5	.	.	TRBV25-1	TGTGCCAGCAGTGAATGGGCAGGGTCGAAGGAGTGGACCCAGTACTTC	CASSEWAGSKEWTQYF
TRBJ2-6	.	.	TRBV7-8	TGTGCCAGCATCAGAGGAGGTCTCTCTGGGGCCAACGTCCTGACTTTC	CASIRGGLSGANVLTF
TRBJ1-2	many	.	TRBV20-1	TGCAGTGCTGCCCGAACAGGGTCGGAGGGCTACACCTTC	CSAARTGSEGYTF
TRBJ1-2	.	.	TRBV14	TGTGCCAGCAGCCAGCTCAGTAACTATGGCTACACCTTC	CASSQLSNYGYTF